This T cell receptor beta chain was found in a study of response to subunit inactivated influenza vaccine (dated by TCRdb to the late 2010s). For the wider study: Deep quantitative profiling of the T cell receptor repertoire was used in the study to follow responses to a trivalent subunit inactivated influenza vaccine. The study at large found these results: It was suggested by the authors that each seasonal influenza vaccination may recruit only a limited number of new T cells.

Preparation of the library involved RT-PCR. Sequencing instrument: Illumina HiSeq 2500. Using fastp trimming at Q25 and MiXCR clonotype assembly, TCRdb reanalyzed the public sequencing data and kept in-frame beta chains. Every distinct CDR3 protein forms one entry, paired with its most common genes and DNA. In this sample the table shows approximately 520,000 distinct CDR3 sequences, 15% to 20% of which occur a single time. Less than 4% of the sample comes from the top ten. About this clonotype itself: Its binding antigen is unknown. Nothing much larger sits one base from this clone, and base qualities are not available.

This sequence was found in a man aged 45-69 years who received an inactivated influenza vaccine. Donor details come from another sample of the same person, matched by shared clones. Sequenced material: CD4+ T cells sorted from PBMCs, taken approximately 25 months after vaccination.

The nucleotide sequence is given as TGTGCCAGCAGGGAAACAGAATACGAGCAGTACTTC. This gives the protein CASRETEYEQYF. Recombination linked TRBV6-1 to TRBJ2-7, with the D gene call left open. V is shortened by 6 bases, J by 4 bases, and the region joining them spans 10 bases. Counted from cysteine to phenylalanine, this CDR3 has 12 amino acids. The retained sequence is limited to the CDR3, 36 bases, with the frame set at the first base. Reading the germline V gene gives CDR1 MNHNS and CDR2 SASEGT.